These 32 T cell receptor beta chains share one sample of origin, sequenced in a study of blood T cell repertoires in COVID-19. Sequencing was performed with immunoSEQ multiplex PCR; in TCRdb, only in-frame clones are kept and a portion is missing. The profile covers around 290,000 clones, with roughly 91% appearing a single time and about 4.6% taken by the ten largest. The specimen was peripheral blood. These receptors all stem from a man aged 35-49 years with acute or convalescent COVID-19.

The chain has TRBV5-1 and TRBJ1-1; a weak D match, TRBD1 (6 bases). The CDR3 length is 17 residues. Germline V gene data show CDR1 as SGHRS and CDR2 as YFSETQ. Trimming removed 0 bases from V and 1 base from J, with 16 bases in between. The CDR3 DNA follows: TGCGCCAGCAGCTTGGCGGGTTTTACAGGGCCGAACACTGAAGCTTTCTTT. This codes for CASSLAGFTGPNTEAFF.

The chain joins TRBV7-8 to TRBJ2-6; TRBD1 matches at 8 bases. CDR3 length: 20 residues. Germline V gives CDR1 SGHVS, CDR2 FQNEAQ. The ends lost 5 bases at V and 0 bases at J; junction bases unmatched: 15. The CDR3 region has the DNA TGTGCCAGCAGCCCTATGGGACAGGTAGGTCCCTTCTCTGGGGCCAACGTCCTGACTTTC. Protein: CASSPMGQVGPFSGANVLTF.

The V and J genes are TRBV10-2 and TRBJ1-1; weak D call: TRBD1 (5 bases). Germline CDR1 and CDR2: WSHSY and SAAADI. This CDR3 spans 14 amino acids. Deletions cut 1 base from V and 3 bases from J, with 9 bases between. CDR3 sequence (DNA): TGCGCCAGCAGTGAGTACAGGCGTGACACTGAAGCTTTCTTT. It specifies CASSEYRRDTEAFF.

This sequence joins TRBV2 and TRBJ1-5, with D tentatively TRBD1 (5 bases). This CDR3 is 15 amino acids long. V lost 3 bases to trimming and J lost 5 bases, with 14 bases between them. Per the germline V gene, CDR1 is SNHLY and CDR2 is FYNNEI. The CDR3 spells CASSEIGGGDQPQHF. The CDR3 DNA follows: TGTGCCAGCAGTGAGATCGGGGGGGGAGATCAGCCCCAGCATTTT.

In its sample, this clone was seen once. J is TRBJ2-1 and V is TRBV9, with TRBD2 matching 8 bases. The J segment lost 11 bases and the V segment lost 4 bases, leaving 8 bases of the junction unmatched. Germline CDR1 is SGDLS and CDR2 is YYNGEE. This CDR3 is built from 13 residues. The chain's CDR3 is CASSPQGGGKQFF. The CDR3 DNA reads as TGTGCCAGCAGCCCCCAGGGCGGGGGGAAGCAGTTCTTC. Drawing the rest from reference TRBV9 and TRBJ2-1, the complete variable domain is DSGVTQTPKHLITATGQRVTLRCSPRSGDLSVYWYQQSLDQGLQFLIQYYNGEERAKGNILERFSAQQFPDLHSELNLSSLELGDSALYFCASSPQGGGKQFFGPGTRLTVL.

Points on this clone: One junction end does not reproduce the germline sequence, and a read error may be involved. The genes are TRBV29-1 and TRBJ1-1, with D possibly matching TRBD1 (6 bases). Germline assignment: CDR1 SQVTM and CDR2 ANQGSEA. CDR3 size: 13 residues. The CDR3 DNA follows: TGCAGAGTTGGGTGGCAGGGGAGCACTGAAGCTTTCTTT. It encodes CRVGWQGSTEAFF.

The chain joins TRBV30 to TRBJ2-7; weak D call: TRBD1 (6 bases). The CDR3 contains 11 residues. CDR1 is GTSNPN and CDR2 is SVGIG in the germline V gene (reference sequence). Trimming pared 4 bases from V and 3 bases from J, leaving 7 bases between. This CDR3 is CAWKGVYEQYF. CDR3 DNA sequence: TGTGCCTGGAAGGGGGTCTACGAGCAGTACTTC.

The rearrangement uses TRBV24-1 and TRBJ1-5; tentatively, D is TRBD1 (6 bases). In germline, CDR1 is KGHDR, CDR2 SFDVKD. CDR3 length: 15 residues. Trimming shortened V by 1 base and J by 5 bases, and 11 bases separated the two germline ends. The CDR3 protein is CATSDFARGHQPQHF. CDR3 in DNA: TGTGCCACCAGTGATTTCGCCAGGGGCCATCAGCCCCAGCATTTT.

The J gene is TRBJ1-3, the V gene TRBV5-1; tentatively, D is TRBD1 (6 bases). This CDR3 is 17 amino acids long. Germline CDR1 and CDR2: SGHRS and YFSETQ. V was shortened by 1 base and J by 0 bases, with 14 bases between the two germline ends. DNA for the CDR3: TGCGCCAGCAGCTTGTTAGCACAGGGAACCTCTGGAAACACCATATATTTT. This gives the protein CASSLLAQGTSGNTIYF.

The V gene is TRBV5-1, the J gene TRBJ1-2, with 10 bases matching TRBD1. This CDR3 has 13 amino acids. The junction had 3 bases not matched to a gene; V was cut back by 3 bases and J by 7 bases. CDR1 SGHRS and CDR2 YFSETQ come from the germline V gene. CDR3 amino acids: CASSWDRGSGYTF. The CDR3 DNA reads TGCGCCAGCAGCTGGGACAGGGGCTCTGGCTACACCTTC.

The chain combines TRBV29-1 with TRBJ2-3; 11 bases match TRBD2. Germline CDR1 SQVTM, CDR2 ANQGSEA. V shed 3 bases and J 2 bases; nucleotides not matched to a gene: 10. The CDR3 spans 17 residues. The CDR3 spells CSVEGTGTSGSTDTQYF. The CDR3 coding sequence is TGCAGCGTTGAGGGGACCGGGACTAGCGGTTCCACAGATACGCAGTATTTT.

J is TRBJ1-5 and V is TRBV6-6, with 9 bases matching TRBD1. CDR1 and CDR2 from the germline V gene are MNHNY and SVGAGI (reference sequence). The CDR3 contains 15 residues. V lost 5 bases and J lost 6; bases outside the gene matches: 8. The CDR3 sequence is CASSPPGQGSQPQHF. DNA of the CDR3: TGTGCCAGCAGTCCCCCGGGACAGGGAAGTCAGCCCCAGCATTTT.

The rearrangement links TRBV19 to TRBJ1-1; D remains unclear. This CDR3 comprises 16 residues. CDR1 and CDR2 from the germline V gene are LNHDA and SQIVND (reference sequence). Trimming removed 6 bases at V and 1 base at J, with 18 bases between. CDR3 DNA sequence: TGTGCCAGTAGCCCGGGTTCCGTTAGTCGGAACACTGAAGCTTTCTTT. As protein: CASSPGSVSRNTEAFF.

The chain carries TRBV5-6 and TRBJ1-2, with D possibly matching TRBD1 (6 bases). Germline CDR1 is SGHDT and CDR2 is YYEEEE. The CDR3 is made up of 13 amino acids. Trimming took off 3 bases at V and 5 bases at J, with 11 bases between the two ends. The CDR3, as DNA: TGTGCCAGCAGCTCAGGGGCAGGGTATGGCTACACCTTC. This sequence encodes CASSSGAGYGYTF.

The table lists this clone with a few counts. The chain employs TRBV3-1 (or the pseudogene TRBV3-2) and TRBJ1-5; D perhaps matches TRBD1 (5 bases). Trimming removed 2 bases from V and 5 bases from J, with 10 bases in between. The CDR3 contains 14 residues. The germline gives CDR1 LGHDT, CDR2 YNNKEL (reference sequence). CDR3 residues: CASSQTGPHQPQHF. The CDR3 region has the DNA TGTGCCAGCAGCCAAACAGGACCCCATCAGCCCCAGCATTTT.

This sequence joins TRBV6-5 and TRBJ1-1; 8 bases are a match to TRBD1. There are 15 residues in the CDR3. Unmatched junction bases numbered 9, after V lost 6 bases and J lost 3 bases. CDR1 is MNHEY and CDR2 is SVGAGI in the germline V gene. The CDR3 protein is CASSPAGGEDTEAFF. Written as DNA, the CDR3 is TGTGCCAGCAGCCCAGCAGGGGGCGAGGACACTGAAGCTTTCTTT.

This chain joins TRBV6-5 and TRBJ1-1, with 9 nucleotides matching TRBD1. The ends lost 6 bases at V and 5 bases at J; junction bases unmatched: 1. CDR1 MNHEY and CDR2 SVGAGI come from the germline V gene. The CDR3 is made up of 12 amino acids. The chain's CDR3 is CASRGTGTEAFF. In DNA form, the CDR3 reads TGTGCCAGCAGAGGGACAGGGACTGAAGCTTTCTTT.

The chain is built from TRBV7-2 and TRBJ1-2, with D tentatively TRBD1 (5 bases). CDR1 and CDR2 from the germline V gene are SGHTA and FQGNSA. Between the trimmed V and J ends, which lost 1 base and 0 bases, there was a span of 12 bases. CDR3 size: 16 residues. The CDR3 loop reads CASSLDAGRPNYGYTF. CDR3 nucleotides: TGTGCCAGCAGCTTAGACGCAGGGAGGCCTAACTATGGCTACACCTTC.

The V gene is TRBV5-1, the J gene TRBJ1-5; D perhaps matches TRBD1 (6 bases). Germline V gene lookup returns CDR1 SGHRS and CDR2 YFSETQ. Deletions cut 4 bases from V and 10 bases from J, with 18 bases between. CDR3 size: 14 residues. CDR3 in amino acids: CASSPETGGRPQHF. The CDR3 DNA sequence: TGCGCCAGCAGCCCGGAGACAGGTGGGAGACCCCAGCATTTT.

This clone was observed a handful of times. The CDR3 region is CASSFSKRRDEQYF. CDR3 bases: TGTGCCAGCAGCTTCAGTAAGCGACGGGACGAGCAGTACTTC. This rearrangement joins TRBV5-6 to TRBJ2-7; no reliable D call. Trimming took off 2 bases at V and 5 bases at J, with 14 bases between the two ends. Germline V gene lookup returns CDR1 SGHDT and CDR2 YYEEEE. The CDR3 loop spans 14 amino acids.

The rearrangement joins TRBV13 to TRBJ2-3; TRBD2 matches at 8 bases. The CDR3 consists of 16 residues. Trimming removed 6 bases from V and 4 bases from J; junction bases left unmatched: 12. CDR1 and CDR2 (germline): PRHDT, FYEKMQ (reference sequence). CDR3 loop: CASSPGETLAADTQYF. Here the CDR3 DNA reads TGTGCCAGCAGTCCGGGAGAGACACTAGCGGCAGATACGCAGTATTTT.

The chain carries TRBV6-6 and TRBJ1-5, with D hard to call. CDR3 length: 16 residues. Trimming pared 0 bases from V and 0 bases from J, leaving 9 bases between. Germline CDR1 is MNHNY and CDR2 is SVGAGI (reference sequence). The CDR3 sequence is CASSYSTGDSNQPQHF. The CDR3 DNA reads TGTGCCAGCAGTTACTCGACCGGGGATAGCAATCAGCCCCAGCATTTT.

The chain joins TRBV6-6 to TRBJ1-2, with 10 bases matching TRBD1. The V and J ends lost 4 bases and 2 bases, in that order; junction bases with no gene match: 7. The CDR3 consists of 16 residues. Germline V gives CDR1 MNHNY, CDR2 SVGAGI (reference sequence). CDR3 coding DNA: TGTGCCAGCAGTTCGACCGGGACAGGGGTGAACTATGGCTACACCTTC. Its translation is CASSSTGTGVNYGYTF.

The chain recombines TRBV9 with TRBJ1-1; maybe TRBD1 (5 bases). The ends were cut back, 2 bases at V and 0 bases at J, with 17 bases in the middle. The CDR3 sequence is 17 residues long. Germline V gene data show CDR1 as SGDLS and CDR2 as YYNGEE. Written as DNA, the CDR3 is TGTGCCAGCAGCGTGAACCCCCGGAGGGGAATGAACACTGAAGCTTTCTTT. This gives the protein CASSVNPRRGMNTEAFF.

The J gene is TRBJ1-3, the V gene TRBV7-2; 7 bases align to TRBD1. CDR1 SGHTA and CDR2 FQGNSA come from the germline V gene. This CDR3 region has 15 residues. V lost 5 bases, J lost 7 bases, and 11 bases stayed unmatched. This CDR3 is CASSRGRGDRNTIYF. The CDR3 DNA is TGTGCCAGCAGCCGGGGCAGGGGGGATAGGAACACCATATATTTT.

DNA for the CDR3: TGTGCCAGCAGCCAAGCGGCAGGGGAGAATGAGCAGTTCTTC. Translating it yields CASSQAAGENEQFF. The chain employs TRBV3-1 (or the pseudogene TRBV3-2) and TRBJ2-1, with a weak D call TRBD1 (6 bases). Trimming left V 1 base short and J 7 bases short, with 11 bases between. CDR1 is LGHDT and CDR2 is YNNKEL in the germline V gene (reference sequence). The CDR3 has 14 amino acids.

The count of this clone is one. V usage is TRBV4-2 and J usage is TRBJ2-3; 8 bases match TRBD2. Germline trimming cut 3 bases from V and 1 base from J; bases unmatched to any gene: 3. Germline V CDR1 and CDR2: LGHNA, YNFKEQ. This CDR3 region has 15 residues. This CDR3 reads CASSHGRGGTDTQYF. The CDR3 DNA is TGTGCCAGCAGCCATGGGCGGGGGGGCACAGATACGCAGTATTTT.

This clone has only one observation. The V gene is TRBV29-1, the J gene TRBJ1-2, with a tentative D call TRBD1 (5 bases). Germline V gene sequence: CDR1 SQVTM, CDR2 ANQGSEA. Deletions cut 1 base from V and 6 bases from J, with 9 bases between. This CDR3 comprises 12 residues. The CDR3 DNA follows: TGCAGCGTTGAAGGGGGCGCAGATGGCTACACCTTC. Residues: CSVEGGADGYTF.

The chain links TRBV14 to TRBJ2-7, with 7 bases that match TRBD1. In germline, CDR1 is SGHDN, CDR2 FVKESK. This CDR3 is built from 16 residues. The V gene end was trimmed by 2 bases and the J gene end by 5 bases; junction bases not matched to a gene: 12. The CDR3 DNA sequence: TGTGCCAGCAGCCAACGGTTAAACAGGGGCCTTAACGAGCAGTACTTC. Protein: CASSQRLNRGLNEQYF. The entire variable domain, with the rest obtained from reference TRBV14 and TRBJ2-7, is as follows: EAGVTQFPSHSVIEKGQTVTLRCDPISGHDNLYWYRRVMGKEIKFLLHFVKESKQDESGMPNNRFLAERTGGTYSTLKVQPAELEDSGVYFCASSQRLNRGLNEQYFGPGTRLTVT.

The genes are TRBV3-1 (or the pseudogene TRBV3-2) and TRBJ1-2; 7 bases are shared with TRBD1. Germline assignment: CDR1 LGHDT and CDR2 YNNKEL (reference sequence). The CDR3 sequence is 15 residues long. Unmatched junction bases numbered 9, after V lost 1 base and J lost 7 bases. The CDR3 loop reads CASSQAAGGIGGYTF. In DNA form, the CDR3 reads TGTGCCAGCAGCCAAGCGGCAGGGGGAATCGGTGGCTACACCTTC.

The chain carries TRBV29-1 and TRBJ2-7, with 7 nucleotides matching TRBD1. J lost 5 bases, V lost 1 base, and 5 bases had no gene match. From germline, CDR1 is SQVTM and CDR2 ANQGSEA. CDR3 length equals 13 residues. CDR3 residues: CSVEVGTANEQYF. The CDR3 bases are TGCAGCGTTGAAGTAGGGACAGCGAACGAGCAGTACTTC.

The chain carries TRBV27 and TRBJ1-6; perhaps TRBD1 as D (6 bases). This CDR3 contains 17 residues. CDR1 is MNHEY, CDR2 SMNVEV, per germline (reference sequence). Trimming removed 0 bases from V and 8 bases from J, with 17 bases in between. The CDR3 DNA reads TGTGCCAGCAGTTTATCTGGTCGTTGGCAGGGGCATTCACCCCTCCACTTT. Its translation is CASSLSGRWQGHSPLHF.